This TCR beta chain was obtained from a study of shared clonotypes between healthy human individuals. Study-level information: In total, the donors were two women and a few men aged 18 to 49.

This clone was found once. Per the germline V gene, CDR1 is MNHEY and CDR2 is SVGAGI. Trimming removed 5 bases from V and 5 bases from J, with 15 bases in between. This CDR3 has 14 amino acids. In the authors' methods: From ImmunoSEQ came sequences covering only the junction and carrying no quality scores, so filtering differed. The repertoire was sequenced with immunoSEQ multiplex PCR; TCRdb's copy has only in-frame clones and lacks some. The V and J calls and clone size come from that table; D and trimming were worked out from the DNA. Of about 600,000 clones in the sample, 95% to 98% were seen once. Each sample came from a Caucasian adult donor living in Nashville, Tennessee.

The specimen was naive CD4+ T cells sorted from blood. Subset given: CD45RA+ positively selected. This chain links TRBV6-5 with TRBJ1-2; D gene unclear. This TCR derives from a woman aged 25 to 39 in good health. The CDR3 region has the DNA TGTGCCAGCAGTGAAACCCGGGATGGGTATGGCTACACCTTC. This translates into CASSETRDGYGYTF.